These 2 T cell receptor beta chains came from one sample sequenced in a study of CD8 T cells in ankylosing spondylitis. Notes on the study in general: Eight or nine highly homologous variants formed a TCR beta motif that appeared characteristic of ankylosing spondylitis blood.

No antigens are known for them. TCRdb analysed the 5' RACE reads with MiXCR anew, one entry per CDR3 protein. In the table there are roughly 700,000 distinct CDR3 sequences, 19% of which are singletons. Input material: blood, either unsorted or a sorted T cell fraction (not recorded which). Receptors originate from a male donor with ankylosing spondylitis.

This clonotype turned up a few times. The chain couples TRBV7-6 to TRBJ2-1; 8 bases align to TRBD2. J gave up 7 bases and V 6 bases, and 8 bases lay outside the gene matches. This CDR3 has 14 amino acids. Germline CDR1 and CDR2: SGHVS and FNYEAQ. The chain's CDR3 is CASSSSGSKNEQFF. CDR3 DNA sequence: TGTGCCAGCAGTTCAAGCGGGAGCAAGAATGAGCAGTTCTTC.

This chain uses TRBV18 with TRBJ2-7; 9 positions agree with TRBD2. Germline loops: CDR1 KGHSH, CDR2 LQKENI. The CDR3 spans 14 residues. V lost 3 bases and J lost 6; bases outside the gene matches: 6. Written as DNA, the CDR3 is TGTGCCAGCTCACCGAGCGGGGGGAGTCCCGAGCAGTACTTC. As protein: CASSPSGGSPEQYF.